The clone carrying this T cell receptor beta chain was seen a few times. Its antigen is not identified. These data are taken from a study of blood T cells in healthy people across ages. In germline, CDR1 is LGHNA, CDR2 YNFKEQ. CDR3 size: 14 residues. The ends were cut back, 1 base at V and 5 bases at J, with 11 bases in the middle. Then a second PCR, running roughly 7 to 11 cycles, was carried out with a sample-barcoded 5' primer and a J-beta primer mix. Each TCR beta cDNA got a 12-nucleotide random molecular identifier. TCRdb re-called the 5' RACE reads through MiXCR, storing one row per CDR3 protein. Of approximately 730,000 distinct CDR3 sequences in the sample, about 55% were seen once. The study's findings and limits: Naive CD4+ cell counts and diversity both ran higher in long-lived than in aged donors. Expanded clonotype changes were possibly confounded by unknown donor CMV status.

The genes are TRBV4-2 and TRBJ2-5, with D perhaps being TRBD1 or TRBD2 (5 bases each). The sequence was obtained from an older man in good health. Sequencing was performed on blood. The chain's CDR3 is CASSQGGARETQYF. CDR3 bases: TGTGCCAGCAGCCAAGGAGGGGCTAGGGAGACCCAGTACTTC.